This TCR beta chain was captured in a study of blood T cell repertoires in COVID-19. Germline trimming cut 3 bases from V and 12 bases from J; bases unmatched to any gene: 9. This CDR3 spans 15 amino acids. CDR1 is SGHRS, CDR2 YFSETQ, per germline. The table came from immunoSEQ multiplex PCR; TCRdb's copy has only in-frame clones and leaves some out. The table records about 120,000 clones, more than 60% of them present only once. The sequenced sample consisted of peripheral blood. This TCR derives from a man between 70 and 80 years old with acute or convalescent COVID-19. The chain combines TRBV5-1 with TRBJ2-1; TRBD2 matches at 13 bases. The CDR3 is CASSSGTSGAGRQFF. CDR3 coding DNA: TGCGCCAGCAGCTCTGGGACTAGCGGGGCGGGCAGGCAGTTCTTC.